This T cell receptor (beta chain) was sequenced during a study of blood T cell repertoires in COVID-19. Study in general: From the United States, Italy and Spain came samples of acute and convalescent COVID-19. PBMCs, B-cell-depleted T cells, or T cells were the source of the cDNA or gDNA that made up the material.

The method was immunoSEQ multiplex PCR; TCRdb's version includes in-frame clones alone and lacks a portion of them. The sample contains roughly 170,000 clones, 75% to 85% of which appear only once. Seattle-derived patients entered the study during active infection and were followed longitudinally. The CDR3 contains 17 residues. V was clipped by 3 bases and J by 6 bases, with 22 bases between them. In germline, CDR1 is SGHRS, CDR2 YFSETQ. This clone was seen once. This TCR came from a woman aged 60-70 years with COVID-19, enrolled during active disease. The chain carries TRBV5-1 and TRBJ1-3; D is undetermined. Sequencing input: peripheral blood. The CDR3 is CASSSGPEGRGLNTIYF. The DNA of the CDR3 is TGCGCCAGCAGCTCTGGACCCGAGGGAAGAGGGTTAAACACCATATATTTT.